A single T cell receptor beta chain is shown here with its context. Its antigen is not identified. The protocol was immunoSEQ multiplex PCR, while the TCRdb copy is restricted to in-frame clones and leaves out a portion. The repertoire holds approximately 80,000 clones, with approximately 85% as singletons. During the collection period, no donor immune events like infections were recorded. The data were obtained in a study of identifying expanded T cells in peripheral blood. Study-level points and caveats: Technical replicates showed approximately 1.2 changed clones; about two weeks about 16.4; four weeks 19.

The CDR3 runs 18 residues. V lost 0 bases and J 4 bases, leaving 21 bases between the germline ends. Germline CDR1 is SGHDN and CDR2 is FVKESK. Sequenced input: blood. The chain recombines TRBV14 with TRBJ1-1; no clear D. The source is a person aged 18 to 69 in good health. Here the CDR3 reads CASSQDYQAGLGVTEAFF. In DNA, the CDR3 is TGTGCCAGCAGCCAAGATTACCAAGCAGGCCTCGGGGTCACTGAAGCTTTCTTT.